The T cell receptor (beta chain) under discussion was sequenced for a study of PD-1 blockade in classical Hodgkin lymphoma. Libraries were prepared by immunoSEQ multiplex PCR; TCRdb keeps only in-frame clonotypes and omits some of them. This table has more than 30,000 clones, 77% appearing once. Notes on the study in general: Significant TCR diversity gains by C4D1 occurred in CD4+ but not CD8+ cells. Those achieving complete response showed baseline diversity like newly diagnosed patients. TCR diversity at baseline was reported to be reduced in newly diagnosed patients relative to healthy donors.

V gave up 1 base and J gave up 4 bases, with 14 bases separating them. This CDR3 has 15 amino acids. Germline CDR1 and CDR2: SGDLS and YYNGEE. In this sample, this clone turned up a few times. Antigen specificity is unknown. Time point here: cycle 4 day 1 (C4D1), after six to seven weeks of nivolumab. All patients experienced relapse after autologous stem cell transplantation, and brentuximab vedotin exposure was variable. The receptor comes from a human donor with classical Hodgkin lymphoma. The sequences come from peripheral blood mononuclear cells (PBMCs), collected before the fourth cycle of nivolumab. The genes are TRBV9 and TRBJ1-2; D may be TRBD1 (5 bases). CDR3 protein: CASSVTPDRSYGYTF. CDR3 in DNA: TGTGCCAGCAGCGTAACCCCCGACAGATCCTATGGCTACACCTTC.